A selection of T cell receptor beta chains follows, all from one sample in a study of blood T cell repertoires in COVID-19. Method: immunoSEQ multiplex PCR; TCRdb's copy keeps in-frame clones and lacks some. The sample lists approximately 250,000 clones; 75% to 85% were seen once. Sequencing input: peripheral blood. These TCRs come from a woman between 35 and 50 years old who had recovered from COVID-19. Each CDR3 is given with its conserved first and last residue. A D gene is named only where the DNA matches it firmly. The size field is filled for only some rows; it gives once, few, many or a size class.

TRBV21-1	-	-	TRBJ2-7	CASSQSGTTSGIHKQYF	TGTGCCAGCAGCCAAAGCGGGACAACTAGCGGGATCCACAAGCAGTACTTC
TRBV6-2/TRBV6-3	-	-	TRBJ2-2	CASSYGPNTGELFF	TGTGCCAGCAGTTACGGGCCAAACACCGGGGAGCTGTTTTTT
TRBV2	few	-	TRBJ1-1	CASSELGPGLGTEAFF	TGTGCCAGCAGTGAATTAGGCCCGGGACTGGGAACTGAAGCTTTCTTT
TRBV18	-	-	TRBJ1-1	CASSPPPQGQIVEAFF	TGTGCCAGCTCACCACCCCCCCAGGGGCAAATTGTTGAAGCTTTCTTT
TRBV18	-	-	TRBJ1-1	CASVRDTEAFF	TGTGCCAGCGTGAGGGACACTGAAGCTTTCTTT
TRBV25-1	-	-	TRBJ2-2	CASSEYRPRTAELFF	TGTGCCAGCAGTGAATATCGTCCGAGGACAGCCGAGCTGTTTTTT
TRBV24-1	-	TRBD2	TRBJ2-7	CATSDTGLAGAYEQYF	TGTGCCACCAGTGATACGGGACTAGCGGGGGCCTACGAGCAGTACTTC
TRBV12-3/TRBV12-4	-	TRBD1	TRBJ1-2	CASSRQGTYGYTF	TGTGCCAGCAGCCGACAGGGTACCTATGGCTACACCTTC
TRBV30	-	-	TRBJ1-1	CAWNSPGWYTEAFF	TGTGCCTGGAACTCACCGGGGTGGTACACTGAAGCTTTCTTT
TRBV3-1/TRBV3-2	few	-	TRBJ2-3	CASSRGVDTQYF	TGTGCCAGCAGCCGGGGGGTAGATACGCAGTATTTT
TRBV18	few	-	TRBJ1-2	CASSLQGGGDYGYTF	TGTGCCAGCTCACTTCAAGGGGGGGGCGACTATGGCTACACCTTC
TRBV5-1	-	-	TRBJ1-2	CASSLDRGTSGYTF	TGCGCCAGCAGCTTGGATCGGGGAACGAGTGGCTACACCTTC
TRBV19	-	TRBD1	TRBJ1-2	CASRPTGGDGYTF	TGTGCCAGTAGACCCACAGGGGGCGATGGCTACACCTTC
TRBV6-5	once	-	TRBJ1-2	CAATGNSYGYTF	TGTGCCGCGACCGGGAATTCCTATGGCTACACCTTC
TRBV28	-	-	TRBJ1-4	CASSEPATNEKLFF	TGTGCCAGCAGTGAACCAGCAACTAATGAAAAACTGTTTTTT
TRBV18	-	-	TRBJ2-4	CASSPTPSAAGKNIQYF	TGTGCCAGCTCCCCTACCCCCTCCGCTGCAGGCAAAAACATTCAGTACTTC
TRBV6-5	once	-	TRBJ1-1	CASFRRASGTREAFF	TGTGCCAGCTTCCGTAGGGCTTCGGGAACCCGTGAAGCTTTCTTT
TRBV15	-	-	TRBJ1-4	CATSRDWSQGRANEKLFF	TGTGCCACCAGCAGAGATTGGAGTCAGGGTCGGGCTAATGAAAAACTGTTTTTT
TRBV30	-	-	TRBJ1-1	CAWTDMNTEAFF	TGTGCCTGGACAGATATGAACACTGAAGCTTTCTTT
TRBV10-2	-	TRBD2	TRBJ2-3	CASSEGGGGTDTQYF	TGCGCCAGCAGTGAGGGCGGGGGAGGGACAGATACGCAGTATTTT
TRBV6-5	-	-	TRBJ1-6	CASSQTYDNSPLHF	TGTGCCAGCAGCCAGACTTATGATAATTCACCCCTCCACTTT
TRBV4-3	-	-	TRBJ2-2	CASSHTAQGDTGELFF	TGCGCCAGCAGCCATACGGCGCAGGGTGACACCGGGGAGCTGTTTTTT
TRBV7-8	-	-	TRBJ1-5	CASSPWTGYSNQPQHF	TGTGCCAGCAGCCCCTGGACGGGATATAGCAATCAGCCCCAGCATTTT
TRBV4-3	few	-	TRBJ2-1	CASSQEARSYNEQFF	TGCGCCAGCAGCCAAGAGGCTAGGTCCTACAATGAGCAGTTCTTC
TRBV10-3	-	-	TRBJ2-2	CAISETQGTGELFF	TGTGCCATCAGTGAGACTCAGGGGACCGGGGAGCTGTTTTTT
TRBV9	-	-	TRBJ2-5	CASSVAPGQQETQYF	TGTGCCAGCAGCGTAGCGCCGGGACAACAAGAGACCCAGTACTTC
TRBV5-1	-	-	TRBJ1-1	CASSPRVRPITEAFF	TGCGCCAGCAGCCCGAGGGTCAGACCTATCACTGAAGCTTTCTTT
TRBV28	-	TRBD1	TRBJ2-3	CASSLQGAILYF	TGTGCCAGCAGTTTACAGGGGGCTATATTGTATTTT
TRBV3-1/TRBV3-2	-	-	TRBJ2-1	CASRGGQTSYNEQFF	TGTGCCAGCAGAGGCGGACAGACCTCCTACAATGAGCAGTTCTTC
TRBV30	-	-	TRBJ1-5	CAWSVARQPQHF	TGTGCCTGGAGTGTAGCCCGTCAGCCCCAGCATTTT
TRBV7-9	-	TRBD2	TRBJ2-1	CASSVIGLAGAYNEQFF	TGTGCCAGCAGCGTTATCGGGCTAGCGGGAGCCTACAATGAGCAGTTCTTC
TRBV7-3	-	-	TRBJ1-1	CASSLGEGEAFF	TGTGCCAGCAGCTTAGGGGAGGGTGAGGCTTTCTTT
TRBV4-2	-	TRBD2	TRBJ2-3	CASSQAPRGGADTQYF	TGTGCCAGCAGCCAAGCCCCTCGGGGGGGGGCAGATACGCAGTATTTT
TRBV6-6	-	TRBD1	TRBJ1-5	CASSYSGGGTQPQHF	TGTGCCAGCAGTTACTCAGGGGGCGGGACCCAGCCCCAGCATTTT
TRBV7-8	-	TRBD1	TRBJ1-1	CASSLGVTGGSAEAFF	TGTGCCAGCAGCTTAGGAGTGACAGGGGGCAGCGCTGAAGCTTTCTTT
TRBV7-2	-	TRBD1	TRBJ1-1	CASTRDRANTEAFF	TGTGCCAGCACGCGAGACAGGGCCAACACTGAAGCTTTCTTT
TRBV7-9	-	-	TRBJ2-7	CASSPDTPYEQYF	TGTGCCAGCAGCCCGGACACACCCTACGAGCAGTACTTC
TRBV6-2/TRBV6-3	-	-	TRBJ1-6	CASSYGGDDNSPLHF	TGTGCCAGCAGTTACGGAGGGGATGATAATTCACCCCTCCACTTT
TRBV28	-	-	TRBJ2-2	CASSSLPYSDRIGTGELFF	TGTGCCAGCAGCTCGCTCCCGTATTCCGACAGGATCGGGACCGGGGAGCTGTTTTTT
TRBV3-1/TRBV3-2	-	-	TRBJ1-6	CASSQDGGNSPLHF	TGTGCCAGCAGCCAAGACGGAGGGAATTCACCCCTCCACTTT
TRBV2	few	-	TRBJ1-2	CASKETVIYGYTF	TGTGCCAGCAAGGAGACCGTGATCTATGGCTACACCTTC
TRBV6-2/TRBV6-3	-	TRBD1	TRBJ2-1	CASSRGQGGYNEQFF	TGTGCCAGCAGCAGGGGACAGGGAGGGTACAATGAGCAGTTCTTC
TRBV7-8	-	-	TRBJ1-6	CASSSAASGNSPLHF	TGTGCCAGCAGTTCAGCCGCTAGTGGGAATTCACCCCTCCACTTT
TRBV7-9	-	TRBD2	TRBJ2-1	CASSFASGTYNEQFF	TGTGCCAGCAGCTTTGCTAGCGGGACCTACAATGAGCAGTTCTTC
TRBV28	once	TRBD1	TRBJ2-7	CASSGNIDRGTYEQYF	TGTGCCAGCAGTGGGAATATCGACAGGGGAACCTACGAGCAGTACTTC
TRBV28	-	-	TRBJ1-6	CASSLSYSPLHF	TGTGCCAGCAGTTTATCTTATTCACCCCTCCACTTT
TRBV10-3	few	TRBD1	TRBJ1-1	CAITSGTDTEAFF	TGTGCCATCACCTCCGGGACAGACACTGAAGCTTTCTTT
TRBV7-3	once	-	TRBJ1-3	CASSPTFSSDTIYF	TGTGCCAGCAGCCCAACGTTTAGTTCGGACACCATATATTTT
TRBV19	-	-	TRBJ1-4	CASSTRYNEKLFF	TGTGCCAGTAGTACCCGGTATAATGAAAAACTGTTTTTT
TRBV7-6	-	TRBD1	TRBJ2-1	CASSLVPRGQSSYNEQFF	TGTGCCAGCAGCTTAGTACCCCGGGGACAGAGCTCCTACAATGAGCAGTTCTTC
TRBV5-1	-	TRBD2	TRBJ2-2	CASSLNLAGANTGELFF	TGCGCCAGCAGCTTGAACCTAGCGGGGGCTAACACCGGGGAGCTGTTTTTT
TRBV7-9	-	TRBD1	TRBJ1-1	CASSSRTGGDEAFF	TGTGCCAGCAGCTCCAGGACAGGGGGGGATGAAGCTTTCTTT
TRBV28	-	TRBD1	TRBJ1-2	CASSYGTGGFYGYTF	TGTGCCAGCAGTTATGGGACAGGGGGCTTCTATGGCTACACCTTC
TRBV7-2	once	-	TRBJ1-5	CASSRQGNQPQHF	TGTGCCAGCAGCCGTCAGGGGAATCAGCCCCAGCATTTT
TRBV10-3	few	-	TRBJ1-6	CAISEFGANSPLHF	TGTGCCATCAGTGAGTTTGGGGCCAATTCACCCCTCCACTTT